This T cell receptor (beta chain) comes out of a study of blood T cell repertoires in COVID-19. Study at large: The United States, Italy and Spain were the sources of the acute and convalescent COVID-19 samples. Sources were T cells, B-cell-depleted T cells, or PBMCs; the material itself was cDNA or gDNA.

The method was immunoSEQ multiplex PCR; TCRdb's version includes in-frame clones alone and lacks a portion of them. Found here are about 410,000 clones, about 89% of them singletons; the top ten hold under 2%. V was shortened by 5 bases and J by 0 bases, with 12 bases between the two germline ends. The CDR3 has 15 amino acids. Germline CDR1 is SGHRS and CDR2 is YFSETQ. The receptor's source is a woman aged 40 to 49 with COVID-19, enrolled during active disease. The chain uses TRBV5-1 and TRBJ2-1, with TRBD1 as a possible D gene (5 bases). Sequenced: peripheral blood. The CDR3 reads CASSLTDPSYNEQFF. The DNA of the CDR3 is TGCGCCAGCAGTCTGACAGACCCCTCCTACAATGAGCAGTTCTTC.